This TCR beta chain derives from a study of control samples from healthy donors and cancer patients. Assay: immunoSEQ multiplex PCR; the TCRdb copy retains only in-frame clones and omits some. This repertoire includes around 190,000 clones. This CDR3 has 14 residues. Between the trimmed V and J ends, which lost 2 bases and 4 bases, there was a span of 11 bases. Germline-derived CDR1 and CDR2 are MDHEN and SYDVKM. The sample comprised blood. The rearrangement links TRBV28 to TRBJ1-1; D is possibly TRBD1 (5 bases). This receptor was taken from a woman in her thirties in good health. This chain's CDR3 is CASSLIGGGTEAFF. As DNA, the CDR3 is TGTGCCAGCAGTTTAATCGGGGGAGGCACTGAAGCTTTCTTT.